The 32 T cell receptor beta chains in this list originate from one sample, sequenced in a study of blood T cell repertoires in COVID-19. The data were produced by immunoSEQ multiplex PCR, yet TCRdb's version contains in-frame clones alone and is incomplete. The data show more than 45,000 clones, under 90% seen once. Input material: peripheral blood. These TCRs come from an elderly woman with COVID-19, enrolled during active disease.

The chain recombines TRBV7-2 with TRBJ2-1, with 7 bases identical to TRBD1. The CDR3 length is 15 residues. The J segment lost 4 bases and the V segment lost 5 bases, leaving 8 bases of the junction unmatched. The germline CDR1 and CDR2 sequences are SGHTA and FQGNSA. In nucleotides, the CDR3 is TGTGCCAGCAGCCTCACAGGGGACGGATACAATGAGCAGTTCTTC. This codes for CASSLTGDGYNEQFF.

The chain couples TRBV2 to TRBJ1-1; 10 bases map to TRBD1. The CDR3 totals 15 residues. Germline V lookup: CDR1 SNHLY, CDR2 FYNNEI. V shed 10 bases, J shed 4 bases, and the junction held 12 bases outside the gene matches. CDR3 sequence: CATRRRGQGTTEAFF. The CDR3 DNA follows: TGTGCCACTCGTCGGAGGGGACAGGGGACCACTGAAGCTTTCTTT.

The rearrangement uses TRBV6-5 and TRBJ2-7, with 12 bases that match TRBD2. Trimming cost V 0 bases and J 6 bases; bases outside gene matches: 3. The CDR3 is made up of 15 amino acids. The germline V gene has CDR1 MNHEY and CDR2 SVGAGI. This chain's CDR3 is CASSYSRTSGVEQYF. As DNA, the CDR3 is TGTGCCAGCAGTTACTCCAGGACTAGCGGGGTCGAGCAGTACTTC.

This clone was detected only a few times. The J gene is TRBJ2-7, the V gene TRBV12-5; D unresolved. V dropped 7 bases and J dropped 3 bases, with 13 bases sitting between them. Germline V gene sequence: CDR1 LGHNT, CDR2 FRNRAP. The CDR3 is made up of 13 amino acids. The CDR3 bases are TGTGCTAGTGCTCGCGGTCATGGCTACGAGCAGTACTTC. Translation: CASARGHGYEQYF.

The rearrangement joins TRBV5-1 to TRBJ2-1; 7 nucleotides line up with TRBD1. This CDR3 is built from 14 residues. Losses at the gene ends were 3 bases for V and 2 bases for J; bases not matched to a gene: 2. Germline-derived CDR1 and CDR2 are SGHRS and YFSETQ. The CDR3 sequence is CASSSGQTYNEQFF. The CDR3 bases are TGCGCCAGCAGCTCGGGACAGACCTACAATGAGCAGTTCTTC.

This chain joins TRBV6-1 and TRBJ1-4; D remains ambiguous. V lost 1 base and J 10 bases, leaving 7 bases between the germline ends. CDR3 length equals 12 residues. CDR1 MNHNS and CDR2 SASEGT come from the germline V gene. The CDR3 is CASSEGAGKLFF. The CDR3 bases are TGTGCCAGCAGTGAAGGGGCAGGAAAACTGTTTTTT.

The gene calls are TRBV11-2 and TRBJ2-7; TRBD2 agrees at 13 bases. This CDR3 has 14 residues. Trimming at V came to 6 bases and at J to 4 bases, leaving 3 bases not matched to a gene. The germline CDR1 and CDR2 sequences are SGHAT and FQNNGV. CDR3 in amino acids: CASSWTSGGYEQYF. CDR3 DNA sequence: TGTGCCAGCAGTTGGACTAGCGGGGGATACGAGCAGTACTTC.

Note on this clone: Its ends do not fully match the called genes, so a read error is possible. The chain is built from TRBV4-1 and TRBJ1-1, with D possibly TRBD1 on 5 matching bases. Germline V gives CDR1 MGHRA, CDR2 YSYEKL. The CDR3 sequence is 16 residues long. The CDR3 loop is CASSPSDGGVKTEAFF. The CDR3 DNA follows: TGCGCCAGCAGCCCCTCCGATGGGGGGGTGAAGACTGAAGCTTTCTTT.

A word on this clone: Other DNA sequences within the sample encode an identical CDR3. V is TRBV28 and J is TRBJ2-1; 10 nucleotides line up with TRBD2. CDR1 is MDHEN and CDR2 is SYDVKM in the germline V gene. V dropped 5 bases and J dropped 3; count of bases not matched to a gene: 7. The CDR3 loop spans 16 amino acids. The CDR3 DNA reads TGTGCCAGCAGTCCTTCCCTAGCGGGAGTCTACAATGAGCAGTTCTTC. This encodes CASSPSLAGVYNEQFF.

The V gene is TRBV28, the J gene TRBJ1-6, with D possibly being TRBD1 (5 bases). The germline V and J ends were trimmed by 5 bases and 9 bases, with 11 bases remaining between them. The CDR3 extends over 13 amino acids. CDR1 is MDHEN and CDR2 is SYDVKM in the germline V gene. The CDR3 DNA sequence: TGTGCCAGCAGTCTATTCGGGGGTTCACCCCTCCACTTT. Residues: CASSLFGGSPLHF.

The CDR3: CASSSGTGNYEQYF. Here the CDR3 DNA reads TGTGCCAGCAGCTCGGGGACAGGGAACTACGAGCAGTACTTC. The chain is built from TRBV7-9 and TRBJ2-7, with 9 bases lining up with TRBD1. CDR3 length equals 14 residues. Trimming took 4 bases from V and 3 from J; bases not matched to a gene: 4. CDR1 and CDR2 (germline): SEHNR, FQNEAQ (reference sequence). Complete variable domain (other parts from reference TRBV7-9 and TRBJ2-7): DTGVSQNPRHKITKRGQNVTFRCDPISEHNRLYWYRQTLGQGPEFLTYFQNEAQLEKSRLLSDRFSAERPKGSFSTLEIQRTEQGDSAMYLCASSSGTGNYEQYFGPGTRLTVT.

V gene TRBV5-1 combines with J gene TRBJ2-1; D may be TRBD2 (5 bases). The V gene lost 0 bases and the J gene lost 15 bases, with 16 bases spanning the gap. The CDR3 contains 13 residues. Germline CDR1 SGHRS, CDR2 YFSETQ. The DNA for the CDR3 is TGCGCCAGCAGCTTGGTCGCGGGCACTGAATCGTTCTTC. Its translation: CASSLVAGTESFF.

CDR3 in amino acids: CASSLGSTSGQETQYF. Here the CDR3 DNA reads TGTGCCAGCAGCTTAGGGTCGACTAGCGGGCAAGAGACCCAGTACTTC. J is TRBJ2-5 and V is TRBV7-2, with 10 bases aligning to TRBD2. Germline assignment: CDR1 SGHTA and CDR2 FQGNSA. After removal of 1 base from V and 2 bases from J, the junction contained 4 bases not matched to a gene. The CDR3 runs 16 residues.

CDR3 protein: CASSNTVWAYGYTF. Written as DNA, the CDR3 is TGTGCCAGCAGTAACACAGTTTGGGCCTATGGCTACACCTTC. The gene calls are TRBV28 and TRBJ1-2; the D is unclear. CDR1 and CDR2 from the germline V gene are MDHEN and SYDVKM. With 5 bases removed from V and 4 bases from J, the gap between germline ends came to 14 bases. The CDR3 spans 14 residues.

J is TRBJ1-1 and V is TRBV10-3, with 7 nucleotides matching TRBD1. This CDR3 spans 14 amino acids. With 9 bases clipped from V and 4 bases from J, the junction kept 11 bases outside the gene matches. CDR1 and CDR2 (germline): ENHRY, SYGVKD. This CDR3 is CAISYGQAATEAFF. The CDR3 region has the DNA TGTGCCATTTCCTATGGACAGGCCGCCACTGAAGCTTTCTTT.

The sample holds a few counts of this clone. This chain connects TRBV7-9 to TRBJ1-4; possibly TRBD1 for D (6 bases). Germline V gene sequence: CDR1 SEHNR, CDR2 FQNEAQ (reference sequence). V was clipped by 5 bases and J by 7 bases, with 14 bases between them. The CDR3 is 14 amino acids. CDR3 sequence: CASSLTGTLEKLFF. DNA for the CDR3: TGTGCCAGCAGCCTGACAGGCACACTTGAAAAACTGTTTTTT.

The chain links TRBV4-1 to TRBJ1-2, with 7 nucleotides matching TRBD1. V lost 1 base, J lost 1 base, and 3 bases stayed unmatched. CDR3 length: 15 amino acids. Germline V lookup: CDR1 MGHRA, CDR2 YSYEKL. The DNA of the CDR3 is TGCGCCAGCAGCCAAGCGGACAGGAATAACTATGGCTACACCTTC. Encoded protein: CASSQADRNNYGYTF.

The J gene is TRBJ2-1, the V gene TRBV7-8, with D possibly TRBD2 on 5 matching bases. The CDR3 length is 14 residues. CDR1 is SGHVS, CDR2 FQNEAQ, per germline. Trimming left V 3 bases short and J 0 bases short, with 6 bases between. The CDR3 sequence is CASSFLASYNEQFF. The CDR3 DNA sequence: TGTGCCAGCAGCTTTCTAGCCTCCTACAATGAGCAGTTCTTC.

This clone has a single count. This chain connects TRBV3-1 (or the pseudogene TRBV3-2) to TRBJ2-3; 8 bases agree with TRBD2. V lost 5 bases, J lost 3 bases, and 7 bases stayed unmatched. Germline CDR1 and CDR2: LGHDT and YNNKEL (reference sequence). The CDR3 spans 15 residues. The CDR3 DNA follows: TGTGCCAGCAGCGTGCGGGGGGCCGCAACAGATACGCAGTATTTT. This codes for CASSVRGAATDTQYF.

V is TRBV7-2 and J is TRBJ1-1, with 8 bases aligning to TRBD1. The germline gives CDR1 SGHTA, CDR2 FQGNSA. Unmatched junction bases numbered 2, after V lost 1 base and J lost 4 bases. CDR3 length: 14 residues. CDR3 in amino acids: CASSLGQGFTEAFF. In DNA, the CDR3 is TGTGCCAGCAGCTTAGGACAGGGGTTCACTGAAGCTTTCTTT.

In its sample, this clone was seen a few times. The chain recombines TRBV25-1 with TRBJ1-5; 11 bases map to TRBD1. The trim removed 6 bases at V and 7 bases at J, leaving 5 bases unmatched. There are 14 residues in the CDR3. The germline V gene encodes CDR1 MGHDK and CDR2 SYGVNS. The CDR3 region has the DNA TGTGCCAGCAGGGGACAGGGGGTCGGACAGCCCCAGCATTTT. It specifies CASRGQGVGQPQHF. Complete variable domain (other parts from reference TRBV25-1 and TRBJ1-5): EADIYQTPRYLVIGTGKKITLECSQTMGHDKMYWYQQDPGMELHLIHYSYGVNSTEKGDLSSESTVSRIRTEHFPLTLESARPSHTSQYLCASRGQGVGQPQHFGDGTRLSIL.

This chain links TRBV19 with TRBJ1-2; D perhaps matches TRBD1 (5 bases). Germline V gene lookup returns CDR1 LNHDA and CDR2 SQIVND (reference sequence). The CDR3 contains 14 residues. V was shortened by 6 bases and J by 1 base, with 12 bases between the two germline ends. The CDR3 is CASSTGRINYGYTF. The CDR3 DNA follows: TGTGCCAGTAGCACAGGACGGATTAACTATGGCTACACCTTC.

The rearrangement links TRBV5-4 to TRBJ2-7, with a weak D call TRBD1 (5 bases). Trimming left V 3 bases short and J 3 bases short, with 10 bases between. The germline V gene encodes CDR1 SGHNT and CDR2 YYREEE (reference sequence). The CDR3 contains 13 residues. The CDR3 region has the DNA TGTGCCAGCAGCTCCAGACAGAGCTACGAGCAGTACTTC. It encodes CASSSRQSYEQYF.

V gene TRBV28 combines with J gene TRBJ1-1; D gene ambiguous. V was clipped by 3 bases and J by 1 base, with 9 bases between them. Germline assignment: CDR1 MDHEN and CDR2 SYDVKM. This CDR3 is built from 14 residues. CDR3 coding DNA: TGTGCCAGCAGTTTCCGGGTTCGGAACACTGAAGCTTTCTTT. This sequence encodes CASSFRVRNTEAFF.

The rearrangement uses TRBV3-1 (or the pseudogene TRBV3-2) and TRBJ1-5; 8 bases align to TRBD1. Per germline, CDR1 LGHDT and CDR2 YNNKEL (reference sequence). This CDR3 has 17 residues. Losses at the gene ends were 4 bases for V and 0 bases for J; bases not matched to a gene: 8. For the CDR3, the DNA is TGTGCCAGCAGCCGTACAGGGGGGAGGTTTAGCAATCAGCCCCAGCATTTT. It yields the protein CASSRTGGRFSNQPQHF.

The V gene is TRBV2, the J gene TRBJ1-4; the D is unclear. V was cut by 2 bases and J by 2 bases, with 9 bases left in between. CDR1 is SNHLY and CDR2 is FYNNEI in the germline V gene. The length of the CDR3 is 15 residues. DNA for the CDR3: TGTGCCAGCAGTGAAATCCGAGGGACTAATGAAAAACTGTTTTTT. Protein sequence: CASSEIRGTNEKLFF.

CDR3 sequence (DNA): TGTGCCAGCACCTCCCGGGGAAGTCCCCAGCATTTT. As protein: CASTSRGSPQHF. The chain employs TRBV2 and TRBJ1-5; the D is unclear. CDR1 is SNHLY, CDR2 FYNNEI, per germline. The V end was cut by 7 bases, the J end by 10 bases, with 14 bases between. The CDR3 contains 12 residues.

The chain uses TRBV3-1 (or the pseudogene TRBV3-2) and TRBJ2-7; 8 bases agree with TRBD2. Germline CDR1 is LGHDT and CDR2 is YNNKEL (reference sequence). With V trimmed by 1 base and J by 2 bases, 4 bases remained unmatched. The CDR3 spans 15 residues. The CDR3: CASSQASGGPYEQYF. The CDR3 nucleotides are TGTGCCAGCAGCCAAGCCAGCGGGGGCCCCTACGAGCAGTACTTC.

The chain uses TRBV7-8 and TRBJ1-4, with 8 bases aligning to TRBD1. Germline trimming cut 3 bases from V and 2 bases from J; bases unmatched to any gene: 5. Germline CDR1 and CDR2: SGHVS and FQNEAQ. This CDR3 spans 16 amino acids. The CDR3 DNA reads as TGTGCCAGCAGCTTTTCGCAGGGGGCGACTAATGAAAAACTGTTTTTT. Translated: CASSFSQGATNEKLFF.

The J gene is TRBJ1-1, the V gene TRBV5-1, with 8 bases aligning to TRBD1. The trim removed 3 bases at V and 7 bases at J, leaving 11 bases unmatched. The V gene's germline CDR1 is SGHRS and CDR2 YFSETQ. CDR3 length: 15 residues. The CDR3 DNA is TGCGCCAGCAGCTGGAGGACAGGGAAGAGCGGTGAAGCTTTCTTT. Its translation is CASSWRTGKSGEAFF.

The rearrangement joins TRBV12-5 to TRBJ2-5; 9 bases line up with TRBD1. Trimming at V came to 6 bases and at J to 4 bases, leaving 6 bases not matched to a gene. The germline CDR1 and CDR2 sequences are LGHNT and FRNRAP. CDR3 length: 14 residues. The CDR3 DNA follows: TGTGCTAGTGGACGGACAGGGGTGTCAGAGACCCAGTACTTC. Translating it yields CASGRTGVSETQYF.

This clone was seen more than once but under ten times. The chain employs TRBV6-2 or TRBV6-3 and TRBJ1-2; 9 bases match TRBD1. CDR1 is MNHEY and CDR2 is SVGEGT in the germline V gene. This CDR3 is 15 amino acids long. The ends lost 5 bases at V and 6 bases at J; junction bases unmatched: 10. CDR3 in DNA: TGTGCCAGCAGTATTACCGGGACAGGGTGGAATGGCTACACCTTC. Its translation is CASSITGTGWNGYTF.